These 4 T cell receptor beta chains share one sample of origin, sequenced in a study of cytomegalovirus exposure and HLA in healthy donors. The PCR made use of 60 Vbeta and 13 Jbeta primers. Using immunoSEQ multiplex PCR, the repertoire was profiled, and TCRdb retains in-frame clones only, with some absent. The listing contains 130,000 to 150,000 clones. The sequenced sample was PBMCs. The receptors come from a man aged 35-49 years in good health and CMV-seronegative.

The V gene is TRBV5-1, the J gene TRBJ1-6; 7 bases are shared with TRBD1. V was clipped by 3 bases and J by 6 bases; unmatched bases: 6. In germline, CDR1 is SGHRS, CDR2 YFSETQ. CDR3 length: 15 amino acids. The CDR3 DNA follows: TGCGCCAGCAGCTCAGGACAGGCGCTTAATTCACCCCTCCACTTT. It codes for CASSSGQALNSPLHF.

The chain joins TRBV6-5 to TRBJ2-7; TRBD2 agrees at 7 bases. The J segment lost 0 bases and the V segment lost 10 bases, leaving 9 bases of the junction unmatched. The CDR3 is made up of 14 amino acids. CDR1 is MNHEY, CDR2 SVGAGI, per germline. CDR3 sequence (DNA): TGTGCCACCGGGACGGGGGGTAGCTCCTACGAGCAGTACTTC. Protein sequence: CATGTGGSSYEQYF.

This chain uses TRBV29-1 with TRBJ2-5, with D possibly being TRBD2 (5 bases). V was cut by 0 bases and J by 5 bases, with 16 bases left in between. Germline V gives CDR1 SQVTM, CDR2 ANQGSEA. There are 15 residues in the CDR3. The CDR3 region has the DNA TGCAGCGTTGAAGAACCGGGTCAGCGAGGGGAGACCCAGTACTTC. Translation: CSVEEPGQRGETQYF.

The chain links TRBV7-9 to TRBJ1-5, with D unclear. V lost 1 base and J 4 bases, leaving 11 bases between the germline ends. Germline V gene lookup returns CDR1 SEHNR and CDR2 FQNEAQ (reference sequence). The CDR3 spans 15 residues. Here the CDR3 DNA reads TGTGCCAGCAGCTTAGGAGAGGTTGGAAATCAGCCCCAGCATTTT. It specifies CASSLGEVGNQPQHF.